The clone carrying this TCR beta chain was seen a handful of times. The antigen is unknown. Trimming took 5 bases from V and 11 from J; bases not matched to a gene: 8. The CDR3 has 13 amino acids. CDR1 and CDR2 from the germline V gene are DFQATT and SNEGSKA (reference sequence). Making use of molecular barcodes, quantitative 5'-RACE generated TCR beta libraries. In TCRdb, the 5' RACE reads were re-called with MiXCR into one record per CDR3 protein. The sample has hundreds of thousands of distinct CDR3 sequences, 20% to 30% seen once. These data are taken from a study of CD8 T cells in ankylosing spondylitis. Regarding the study as a whole: Reportedly, disease-linked clones are significantly enriched in ankylosing spondylitis patients' matched synovial fluid. Disease-linked clones displayed a CD8+ phenotype and appeared relatively rarely in peripheral blood.

The chain links TRBV20-1 to TRBJ2-1; TRBD2 matches at 11 bases. Sequencing used blood, either unsorted or a sorted T cell fraction (not recorded which). The source is a male donor with ankylosing spondylitis or in good health (not recorded which). This CDR3 is CSADTSGRGQQFF. CDR3 coding DNA: TGCAGTGCTGATACTAGCGGGAGAGGCCAGCAGTTCTTC.